This T cell receptor (beta chain) is from a study of the immune and genomic landscape of osteosarcoma. V was shortened by 5 bases and J by 2 bases, with 7 bases between the two germline ends. The germline CDR1 and CDR2 sequences are MDHEN and SYDVKM. The CDR3 covers 13 residues. Sequencing was performed with immunoSEQ multiplex PCR; in TCRdb, only in-frame clones are kept and a portion is missing. The data show fewer than 1,500 clones, about 70% seen once. Sequencing used primary tumor tissue from the femur. The clonotype originates from a man aged 30 to 39 with osteosarcoma. V usage is TRBV28 and J usage is TRBJ1-5; D is unclear. CDR3 nucleotides: TGTGCCAGCAGTGATTTGGGCAATCAGCCCCAGCATTTT. Translated: CASSDLGNQPQHF.